This T cell receptor beta chain was sequenced for a study of blood T cell repertoires in COVID-19. Overall study context: Samples taken during acute and convalescent COVID-19 were collected in the United States, Italy and Spain.

The participants were between roughly 18 and 100 years old and came from about two dozen US areas. Participant reports of clinical history set cohort assignment. Original processing notes: Amplifying reference gene primers gave estimates of nucleated cell counts. Repertoires were generated with immunoSEQ multiplex PCR, while TCRdb's copy carries only in-frame clones and drops some. V and J calls plus clone size are reproduced from that table; the DNA served to infer D and trimming. The top ten clones hold less than 20% of a sample with about 330,000 clones, more than 85% of them seen once. This CDR3 contains 15 residues. With V trimmed by 6 bases and J by 5 bases, 12 bases remained unmatched. In germline, CDR1 is MNHEY, CDR2 SVGAGI.

The source of this sequence is a woman in her 30s who had recovered from COVID-19. The sample taken for sequencing was PBMCs or T cells enriched from blood (not recorded which). The chain joins TRBV6-5 to TRBJ2-7; 8 bases align to TRBD1. The CDR3 bases are TGTGCCAGCAGATATAACCCAGGGGGCAGCGACGAGCAGTACTTC. Protein product: CASRYNPGGSDEQYF.